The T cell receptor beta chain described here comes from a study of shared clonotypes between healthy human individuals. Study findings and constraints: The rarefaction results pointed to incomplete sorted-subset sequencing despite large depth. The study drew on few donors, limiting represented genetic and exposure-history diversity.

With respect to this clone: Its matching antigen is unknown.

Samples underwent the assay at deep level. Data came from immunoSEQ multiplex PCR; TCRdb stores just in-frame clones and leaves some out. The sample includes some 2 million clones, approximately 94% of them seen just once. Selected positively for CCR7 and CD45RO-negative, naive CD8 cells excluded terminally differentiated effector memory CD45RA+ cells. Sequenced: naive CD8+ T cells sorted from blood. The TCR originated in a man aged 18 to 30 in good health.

Written as DNA, the CDR3 is TGCGCCAGCAGCGTTAGCGGGGGGGCCCCTACAGATACGCAGTATTTT. This translates into CASSVSGGAPTDTQYF. The chain combines TRBV10-2 with TRBJ2-3; 11 bases fit TRBD2. The CDR3 has 16 residues. V was pared by 6 bases and J by 3 bases, with 8 bases of the junction left unmatched. Germline assignment: CDR1 WSHSY and CDR2 SAAADI.